This is a list of T cell receptor beta chains from one sample in a study of blood T cells in healthy people across ages. MiXCR, run by TCRdb on the 5' RACE reads, gives a single entry per CDR3 protein. The table has 650,000 to 800,000 distinct CDR3 sequences, roughly 44% seen once. Sequencing input: blood. The receptor source for this set is a man in his sixties in good health. The CDR3 runs from the conserved cysteine through the conserved F or W. A D gene is named only where the DNA matches it firmly. Expanded clones get a size class; other rows say once, few or many, or leave the size out.

d_gene | j_gene | abundance | v_gene | CDR3nt | CDR3aa
TRBD2 | TRBJ2-5 | - | TRBV4-3 | TGCGCCAGCAGCCAAACCGTAGCGGGGGTCTCAGAGACCCAGTACTTC | CASSQTVAGVSETQYF
- | TRBJ2-3 | - | TRBV28 | TGTGCCAGCAGTTCGCATGGAGGGGGGGCGACAGATACGCAGTATTTT | CASSSHGGGATDTQYF
- | TRBJ1-2 | few | TRBV29-1 | TGCAGCGTTGTTGAAGGGGACCTCTATGGCTACACCTTC | CSVVEGDLYGYTF
- | TRBJ2-1 | - | TRBV7-2 | TGTGCCAGCAGCTTAGGGCAGGGGGGGGTGAATGAGCAGTTCTTC | CASSLGQGGVNEQFF
- | TRBJ1-4 | - | TRBV10-3 | TGTGCCATCAGTGAGAGAGGAGGGGAGGTGGAACTGTTTTTT | CAISERGGEVELFF
TRBD1 | TRBJ1-1 | - | TRBV2 | TGTGCCAGCAGGTACAGGGGGGAAAACACTGAAGCTTTCTTT | CASRYRGENTEAFF
- | TRBJ1-6 | - | TRBV7-6 | TGTGCCAGCAGCTTAGAGGGCAGGGCAGAATCACCCCCCCACTTT | CASSLEGRAESPPHF
- | TRBJ1-5 | - | TRBV6-2/TRBV6-3 | TGTGCCAGCAGTTATTACGTAGGCGGCAATCAGCCCCAGCATTTT | CASSYYVGGNQPQHF
- | TRBJ2-3 | - | TRBV28 | TGTGCCAGCAGGGGTATGGGGAGCACAGATACGCAGTATTTT | CASRGMGSTDTQYF
- | TRBJ2-3 | once | TRBV20-1 | TGCAGTGCTAGCGGGCGGGCTACAGGACCCACAGATACGCAGTATTTT | CSASGRATGPTDTQYF
- | TRBJ1-4 | - | TRBV6-5 | TGTGCCAGCAGTCCAATTACAGGGAGGGATGAAAAACTGTTTTTT | CASSPITGRDEKLFF
TRBD2 | TRBJ2-7 | few | TRBV5-1 | TGCGCCAGCAGCTTGGAGGGTTGGGGACTAGCGTCACAGTACTTC | CASSLEGWGLASQYF
TRBD1 | TRBJ1-2 | few | TRBV18 | TGTGCCAGCTCACATGACAGGGACTATGGCTACACCTTC | CASSHDRDYGYTF
TRBD2 | TRBJ2-4 | - | TRBV4-1 | TGCGCCTCTAACGCGGGAGGGGCCAAAAACATTCAGTACTTC | CASNAGGAKNIQYF
TRBD1 | TRBJ2-7 | - | TRBV5-1 | TGCGCCAGCAGCCCCGGGACAGGGGGGTACAATGAGCAGTACTTC | CASSPGTGGYNEQYF
- | TRBJ2-1 | - | TRBV6-5 | TGTGCCAGCAGTTACTCGATCGGCTTAGCCAATGAGCAGTTCTTC | CASSYSIGLANEQFF
TRBD1 | TRBJ2-6 | - | TRBV5-1 | TGCGCCAGCAGCTCACAGGGGTACTCTGGGGCCAACGTCCTGACTTTC | CASSSQGYSGANVLTF
- | TRBJ2-6 | - | TRBV20-1 | TGCAGTGCTAGAGCCATGCCAGGCTCTGGGGCCAACGTCCTGACTTTC | CSARAMPGSGANVLTF
- | TRBJ2-1 | - | TRBV9 | TGTGCCAGCAGCCAAGGGGGGGTCGGGATCAATGAGCAGTTCTTC | CASSQGGVGINEQFF
- | TRBJ1-2 | - | TRBV29-1 | TGCAGCGTTGAATTGACAGTCTATGGCTACACCTTC | CSVELTVYGYTF
TRBD1 | TRBJ2-3 | - | TRBV5-4 | TGTGCCAGCAGCCGGCCGGGACAGGGGGCAGATACGCAGTATTTT | CASSRPGQGADTQYF
- | TRBJ2-3 | few | TRBV6-5 | TGTGCCAGCAGTTACTCACAGAGCACAGATACGCAGTATTTT | CASSYSQSTDTQYF
TRBD2 | TRBJ2-3 | - | TRBV7-9 | TGTGCCAGCAGCTTAGGGGCTAGCGGGGATCGCACAGATACGCAGTATTTT | CASSLGASGDRTDTQYF
- | TRBJ1-2 | - | TRBV20-1 | TGCAGTGCTAGGGCAACGGACCGCACCTATGGCTACACCTTC | CSARATDRTYGYTF
- | TRBJ2-7 | - | TRBV29-1 | TGCAGCGTTAGTACGGGGGGCCCCGGAGAGCAGTACTTC | CSVSTGGPGEQYF
- | TRBJ2-3 | - | TRBV20-1 | TGCAGTGCTATAGTGGGGAGCACAGATACGCAGTATTTT | CSAIVGSTDTQYF
- | TRBJ2-5 | - | TRBV20-1 | TGCAGTGCTAGAGGGGGACGCAGGAGAGAGACCCAGTACTTC | CSARGGRRRETQYF
- | TRBJ2-3 | - | TRBV6-2/TRBV6-3 | TGTGCCAGCAGTTTAGGCAGGGGTCGTCGGGATACGCAGTATTTT | CASSLGRGRRDTQYF
TRBD2 | TRBJ2-7 | few | TRBV5-1 | TGCGCCAGCAGCTTGGCCCCTAGCGGGACAGCCTACGAGCAGTACTTC | CASSLAPSGTAYEQYF
TRBD2 | TRBJ2-5 | few | TRBV5-1 | TGCGCCAGCACAAGGACTAGCGGGCCTTCCGGGGAGACCCAGTACTTC | CASTRTSGPSGETQYF
- | TRBJ2-1 | - | TRBV7-9 | TGTGCCAGCAGCCCTAAGGTCAGGATAGGCAATGAGCAGTTCTTC | CASSPKVRIGNEQFF
TRBD1 | TRBJ2-5 | once | TRBV7-2 | TGTGCCAGCAGCTCCACGGGACAGGGAATAGGGGAGACCCAGTACTTC | CASSSTGQGIGETQYF
- | TRBJ2-7 | few | TRBV27 | TGTGCCAGCAAGTTTGCGGGACACAGTTACGAGCAGTACTTC | CASKFAGHSYEQYF
- | TRBJ2-1 | - | TRBV5-1 | TGCGCCAGCAATCCTCTTGAGGGATTCGGAAATGAGCAGTTCTTC | CASNPLEGFGNEQFF
TRBD1 | TRBJ2-1 | once | TRBV9 | TGTGCCAGCAGCGTAGTAGGGAGACAGGGGGGAGACAATGAGCAGTTCTTC | CASSVVGRQGGDNEQFF
- | TRBJ2-5 | - | TRBV24-1 | TGTGCCACCAGTGATTTGAATCTGGGGCAGTACTTC | CATSDLNLGQYF
TRBD2 | TRBJ2-3 | - | TRBV12-3/TRBV12-4 | TGTGCCAGCACTCATGCGGGAGGTAGCACAGATACGCAGTATTTT | CASTHAGGSTDTQYF
- | TRBJ1-2 | - | TRBV4-3 | TGCGCCAGCAGCCTCGTATGCGGAGGACGGAACTATGGCTACACCTTC | CASSLVCGGRNYGYTF
TRBD2 | TRBJ2-1 | few | TRBV7-2 | TGTGCCAGCAGCTTTAGCGGGGAATCCTACAATGAGCAGTTCTTC | CASSFSGESYNEQFF
TRBD2 | TRBJ2-3 | - | TRBV4-3 | TGCGCCAGCAGCCAAGAACGGCGGGGGGGCGGTGATACGCAGTATTTT | CASSQERRGGGDTQYF
TRBD1 | TRBJ2-7 | - | TRBV7-2 | TGTGCCACCAAGGACAGGGGTGGGAACGAGCAGTACTTC | CATKDRGGNEQYF
TRBD2 | TRBJ2-1 | - | TRBV6-6 | TGTGCCAGCAGTTACTCCGGACTAGCGGGGATCTACAATGAGCAGTTCTTC | CASSYSGLAGIYNEQFF